Below, 5 T cell receptor beta chains from the same sample are listed, as sequenced in a study of T cell repertoires in cytomegalovirus infection. TCRdb reprocessed the reads with MiXCR, giving one entry per CDR3 protein. The sample has about 900,000 distinct CDR3 sequences, more than 25% seen once. Antigens of these TCRs are unknown. Sequenced material: cultured CD8+ T cells from PBMCs, taken from culture after CMV antigen stimulation. These receptors originate from a human donor in good health (CMV status not recorded). Some clones in this sample may be carry-over from other donors' samples.

The chain combines TRBV9 with TRBJ2-1; D is unresolved. CDR3 length equals 16 residues. The germline V gene has CDR1 SGDLS and CDR2 YYNGEE. V dropped 0 bases and J dropped 0 bases, with 10 bases sitting between them. As DNA, the CDR3 is TGTGCCAGCAGCGTAGACGAGCGTGACTCCTACAATGAGCAGTTCTTC. Its translation is CASSVDERDSYNEQFF.

This clonotype was detected only a few times. The DNA for the CDR3 is TGTGCCAGCAGTTACGATCCAGCTTCCTACTCTGGGGCCAACGTCCTGACTTTC. This codes for CASSYDPASYSGANVLTF. V is TRBV6-2 or TRBV6-3 and J is TRBJ2-6; no reliable D call. Trimming pared 2 bases from V and 0 bases from J, leaving 14 bases between. This CDR3 has 18 amino acids. In germline, CDR1 is MNHEY, CDR2 SVGEGT.

V gene TRBV5-1 combines with J gene TRBJ1-2; no clear D. V lost 1 base to trimming and J lost 8 bases, with 9 bases between them. The CDR3 sequence is 12 residues long. Germline V gene lookup returns CDR1 SGHRS and CDR2 YFSETQ. The CDR3 spells CASSLSNQGYTF. CDR3 coding DNA: TGCGCCAGCAGCTTGAGTAATCAGGGCTACACCTTC.

The CDR3 reads CASSLGHFSNQPQHF. CDR3 bases: TGTGCCAGCAGCTTAGGGCACTTTAGCAATCAGCCCCAGCATTTT. This chain joins TRBV7-8 and TRBJ1-5; no clear D. The CDR3 runs 15 residues. Trimming removed 1 base at V and 0 bases at J, with 7 bases between. Germline loops: CDR1 SGHVS, CDR2 FQNEAQ.

This clonotype was observed at least ten times. The gene calls are TRBV7-9 and TRBJ2-1; D gene unclear. V lost 1 base to trimming and J lost 5 bases, with 6 bases between them. The CDR3 sequence is 13 residues long. The germline CDR1 and CDR2 sequences are SEHNR and FQNEAQ (reference sequence). The CDR3 DNA reads as TGTGCCAGCAGCTTAGACAGCAACAATGAGCAGTTCTTC. This gives the protein CASSLDSNNEQFF.